A selection of T cell receptor beta chains follows, all from one sample in a study of blood T cell repertoires in COVID-19. Repertoires were generated with immunoSEQ multiplex PCR, while TCRdb's copy carries only in-frame clones and drops some. The sample records approximately 210,000 clones, 86% being singletons. What was sequenced was peripheral blood. The source of these receptors is a man aged 25 to 40 who had recovered from COVID-19. The CDR3 runs from the conserved cysteine through the conserved F or W. The D gene is left open where the match is weak. A clone size is listed for some rows: how often the clone was seen (once, few, many), or a class if it is expanded.

abundance: -; len: 15; d_gene: TRBD1; j_gene: TRBJ1-1; v_gene: TRBV3-1/TRBV3-2; CDR3nt: TGTGCCAGCAGCTACAGGACAGGGCGGACCACTGAAGCTTTCTTT; CDR3aa: CASSYRTGRTTEAFF
abundance: -; len: 15; d_gene: -; j_gene: TRBJ2-2; v_gene: TRBV3-1/TRBV3-2; CDR3nt: TGTGCCAGCAGCCAAGAGCCGGGTTCCACCGGGGAGCTGTTTTTT; CDR3aa: CASSQEPGSTGELFF
abundance: -; len: 17; d_gene: -; j_gene: TRBJ1-3; v_gene: TRBV4-1; CDR3nt: TGCGCCAGCAGCCAAGAGGGGGCCAGGGGAAACGGAAACACCATATATTTT; CDR3aa: CASSQEGARGNGNTIYF
abundance: few; len: 16; d_gene: -; j_gene: TRBJ2-6; v_gene: TRBV4-2; CDR3nt: TGTGCCAGCAGCCAAGATGACAGCTCTGGGGCCAACGTCCTGACTTTC; CDR3aa: CASSQDDSSGANVLTF
abundance: -; len: 16; d_gene: TRBD1; j_gene: TRBJ2-7; v_gene: TRBV11-2; CDR3nt: TGTGCCAGCAGCTGGACGCCGACAGGGGCCGGTTACGAGCAGTACTTC; CDR3aa: CASSWTPTGAGYEQYF
abundance: -; len: 15; d_gene: TRBD2; j_gene: TRBJ2-3; v_gene: TRBV6-5; CDR3nt: TGTGCCAGCAGACCCGGGACTAGCGGCACAGATACGCAGTATTTT; CDR3aa: CASRPGTSGTDTQYF
abundance: -; len: 15; d_gene: TRBD1; j_gene: TRBJ2-1; v_gene: TRBV6-4; CDR3nt: TGTGCCAGCAGTCGGGGACAGGGGCTGGACAGTGAGCAGTTCTTC; CDR3aa: CASSRGQGLDSEQFF
abundance: -; len: 14; d_gene: TRBD2; j_gene: TRBJ2-1; v_gene: TRBV6-5; CDR3nt: TGTGCCAGCAACCCAGCGGGGGGCGACAATGAGCAGTTCTTC; CDR3aa: CASNPAGGDNEQFF
abundance: -; len: 13; d_gene: -; j_gene: TRBJ1-1; v_gene: TRBV27; CDR3nt: TGTGCCAGCAGTTTTACGGGGAACACTGAAGCTTTCTTT; CDR3aa: CASSFTGNTEAFF
abundance: once; len: 12; d_gene: -; j_gene: TRBJ1-3; v_gene: TRBV9; CDR3nt: TGTGCCAGCAGCGTAACTGAAAACACCATATATTTT; CDR3aa: CASSVTENTIYF
abundance: -; len: 15; d_gene: -; j_gene: TRBJ2-5; v_gene: TRBV30; CDR3nt: TGTGCCTGGAGTGTCGGACTGAACCCCCAAGAGACCCAGTACTTC; CDR3aa: CAWSVGLNPQETQYF
abundance: -; len: 14; d_gene: -; j_gene: TRBJ1-2; v_gene: TRBV30; CDR3nt: TGTGCCTGGAGTCCAGGGGAAAGGGGCTATGGCTACACCTTC; CDR3aa: CAWSPGERGYGYTF
abundance: -; len: 14; d_gene: TRBD1; j_gene: TRBJ1-1; v_gene: TRBV19; CDR3nt: TGTGCCAGTAGGCAAACAGGGGGCGCGGCTGAAGCTTTCTTT; CDR3aa: CASRQTGGAAEAFF
abundance: -; len: 13; d_gene: TRBD2; j_gene: TRBJ2-7; v_gene: TRBV6-2/TRBV6-3; CDR3nt: TGTGCCAGCAGTTGGGGGGGGGCCTACGAGCAGTACTTC; CDR3aa: CASSWGGAYEQYF
abundance: -; len: 15; d_gene: TRBD1; j_gene: TRBJ1-4; v_gene: TRBV7-8; CDR3nt: TGTGCCAGCAGAGGAGCCGGGACAGGGGGAGGGAAACTGTTTTTT; CDR3aa: CASRGAGTGGGKLFF
abundance: -; len: 15; d_gene: -; j_gene: TRBJ1-5; v_gene: TRBV19; CDR3nt: TGTGCCAGTAGTATAGATGGCAGGGGTTATCAGCCCCAGCATTTT; CDR3aa: CASSIDGRGYQPQHF
abundance: -; len: 14; d_gene: -; j_gene: TRBJ1-4; v_gene: TRBV7-9; CDR3nt: TGTGCCAGCAGCTTAAAAGGGGTTTGGGAAAAACTGTTTTTT; CDR3aa: CASSLKGVWEKLFF
abundance: -; len: 15; d_gene: -; j_gene: TRBJ1-4; v_gene: TRBV5-6; CDR3nt: TGTGCCAGCAGCTTAACCGGGACTGCGTATGAAAAACTGTTTTTT; CDR3aa: CASSLTGTAYEKLFF
abundance: -; len: 15; d_gene: -; j_gene: TRBJ1-4; v_gene: TRBV27; CDR3nt: TGTGCCAGCAGTTTTAAGGGGTCCCAAAATGAAAAACTGTTTTTT; CDR3aa: CASSFKGSQNEKLFF
abundance: -; len: 13; d_gene: -; j_gene: TRBJ1-2; v_gene: TRBV9; CDR3nt: TGTGCCAGCAGCGCCCCCATGGAGAAGGGCTACACCTTC; CDR3aa: CASSAPMEKGYTF
abundance: -; len: 11; d_gene: -; j_gene: TRBJ1-3; v_gene: TRBV4-1; CDR3nt: TGCGCCAGCAGCCTAGGAAACACCATATATTTT; CDR3aa: CASSLGNTIYF
abundance: -; len: 14; d_gene: TRBD1; j_gene: TRBJ2-5; v_gene: TRBV18; CDR3nt: TGTGCCAGCTCACCCTCGGACAGGGTAGAGACCCAGTACTTC; CDR3aa: CASSPSDRVETQYF
abundance: -; len: 15; d_gene: -; j_gene: TRBJ2-3; v_gene: TRBV4-2; CDR3nt: TGTGCCAGCAAGTCGGTAGCGTCTGGCACAGATACGCAGTATTTT; CDR3aa: CASKSVASGTDTQYF
abundance: once; len: 16; d_gene: -; j_gene: TRBJ2-7; v_gene: TRBV18; CDR3nt: TGTGCCAGCTCACCCCCTGGGGGCGGGAGCTCCTACGAGCAGTACTTC; CDR3aa: CASSPPGGGSSYEQYF
abundance: -; len: 14; d_gene: -; j_gene: TRBJ1-1; v_gene: TRBV9; CDR3nt: TGTGCCAGCAGCGTAGACAGGGTAAACACTGAAGCTTTCTTT; CDR3aa: CASSVDRVNTEAFF
abundance: -; len: 15; d_gene: TRBD1; j_gene: TRBJ1-4; v_gene: TRBV5-1; CDR3nt: TGCGCCAGCAGCTTCGACGGACAGGTTAATGAAAAACTGTTTTTT; CDR3aa: CASSFDGQVNEKLFF
abundance: -; len: 15; d_gene: TRBD1; j_gene: TRBJ1-2; v_gene: TRBV5-6; CDR3nt: TGTGCCAGCAGCTCGGTGGACAGGGGTTTCTATGGCTACACCTTC; CDR3aa: CASSSVDRGFYGYTF
abundance: once; len: 17; d_gene: TRBD1; j_gene: TRBJ1-2; v_gene: TRBV10-3; CDR3nt: TGTGCCATCACCACAGCGACAGGGGGCCCAGCTAACTATGGCTACACCTTC; CDR3aa: CAITTATGGPANYGYTF
abundance: few; len: 15; d_gene: TRBD1; j_gene: TRBJ1-5; v_gene: TRBV5-1; CDR3nt: TGCGCCAGCAGCCTTACAGGGGACTTTAATCAGCCCCAGCATTTT; CDR3aa: CASSLTGDFNQPQHF